The clone carrying this T cell receptor (beta chain) was detected a few times. Its antigen is still unknown. Method: immunoSEQ multiplex PCR; TCRdb's copy keeps in-frame clones and lacks some. The sample gives 30,000 to 40,000 clones, approximately 67% of which show up once; less than 0.8% is in the top ten. These data are taken from a study of monozygotic twins with cystic fibrosis. Study observations and caveats: Monozygotic CF twins shared more identical nucleotide clonotypes than unrelated patients.

This receptor was identified in a girl aged 10-17 years with cystic fibrosis. Sequenced material: blood.

This chain's CDR3 is CASSTGRYGYTF. In DNA form, the CDR3 reads TGTGCCAGCAGCACAGGACGCTATGGCTACACCTTC. This rearrangement joins TRBV2 to TRBJ1-2; possible D gene TRBD1, 5 bases. The CDR3 runs to 12 residues. V shed 6 bases and J shed 4 bases, with 9 bases lying between them. The germline CDR1 and CDR2 sequences are SNHLY and FYNNEI.